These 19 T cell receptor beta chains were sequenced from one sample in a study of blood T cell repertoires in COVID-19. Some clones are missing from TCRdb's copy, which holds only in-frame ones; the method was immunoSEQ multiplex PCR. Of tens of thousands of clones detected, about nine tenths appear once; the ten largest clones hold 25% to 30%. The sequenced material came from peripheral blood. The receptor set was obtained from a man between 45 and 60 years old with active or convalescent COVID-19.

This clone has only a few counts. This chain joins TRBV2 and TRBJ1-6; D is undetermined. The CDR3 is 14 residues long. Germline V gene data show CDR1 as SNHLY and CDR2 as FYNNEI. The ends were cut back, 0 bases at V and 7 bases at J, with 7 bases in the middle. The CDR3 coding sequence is TGTGCCAGCAGTGAAGCGCGGCAAAATTCACCCCTCCACTTT. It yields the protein CASSEARQNSPLHF. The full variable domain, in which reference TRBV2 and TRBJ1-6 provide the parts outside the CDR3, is EPEVTQTPSHQVTQMGQEVILRCVPISNHLYFYWYRQILGQKVEFLVSFYNNEISEKSEIFDDQFSVERPDGSNFTLKIRSTKLEDSAMYFCASSEARQNSPLHFGNGTRLTVT.

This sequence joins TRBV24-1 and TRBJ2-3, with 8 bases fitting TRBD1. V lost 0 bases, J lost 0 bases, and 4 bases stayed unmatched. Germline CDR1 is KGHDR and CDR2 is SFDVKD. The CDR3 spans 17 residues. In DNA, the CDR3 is TGTGCCACCAGTGATTTGCCGACAGGGGCGAGCACAGATACGCAGTATTTT. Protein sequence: CATSDLPTGASTDTQYF.

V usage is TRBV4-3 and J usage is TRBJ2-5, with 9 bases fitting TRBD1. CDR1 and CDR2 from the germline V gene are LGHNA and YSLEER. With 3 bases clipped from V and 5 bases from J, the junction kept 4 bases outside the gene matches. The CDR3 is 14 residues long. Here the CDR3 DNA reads TGCGCCAGCAGCCATACGACAGGGGGGGAGACCCAGTACTTC. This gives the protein CASSHTTGGETQYF.

CDR3 in amino acids: CASSTSGTGSYEQYF. The CDR3, as DNA: TGTGCCAGTAGTACATCCGGGACAGGGTCCTACGAGCAGTACTTC. This chain uses TRBV19 with TRBJ2-7; TRBD1 matches at 9 bases. The ends lost 4 bases at V and 1 base at J; junction bases unmatched: 5. CDR3 length: 15 residues. CDR1 is LNHDA and CDR2 is SQIVND in the germline V gene (reference sequence).

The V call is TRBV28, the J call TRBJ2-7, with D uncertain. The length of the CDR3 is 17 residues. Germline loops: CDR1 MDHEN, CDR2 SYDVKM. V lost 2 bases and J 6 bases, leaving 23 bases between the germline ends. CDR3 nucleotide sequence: TGTGCCAGCAGTTTACCCCACTTATATGGGCCCCAAGGCGAGCAGTACTTC. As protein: CASSLPHLYGPQGEQYF.

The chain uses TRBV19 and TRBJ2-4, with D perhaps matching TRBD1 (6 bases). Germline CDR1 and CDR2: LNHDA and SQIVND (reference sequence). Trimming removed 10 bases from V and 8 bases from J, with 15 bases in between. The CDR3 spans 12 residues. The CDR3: CATTDRGDIQYF. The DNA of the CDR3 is TGTGCCACCACGGACAGAGGGGACATTCAGTACTTC.

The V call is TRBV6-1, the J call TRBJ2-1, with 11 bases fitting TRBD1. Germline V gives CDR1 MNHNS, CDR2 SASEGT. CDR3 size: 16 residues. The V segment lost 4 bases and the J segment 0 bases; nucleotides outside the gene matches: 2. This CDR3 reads CASSAGTGGSYNEQFF. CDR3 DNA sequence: TGTGCCAGCAGTGCCGGGACAGGGGGCTCCTACAATGAGCAGTTCTTC.

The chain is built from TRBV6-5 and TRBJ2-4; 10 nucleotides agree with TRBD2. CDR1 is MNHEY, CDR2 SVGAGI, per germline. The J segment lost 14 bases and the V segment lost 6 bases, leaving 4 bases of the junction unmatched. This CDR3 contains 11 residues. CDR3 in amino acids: CASSLGLAEYF. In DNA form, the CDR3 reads TGTGCCAGCAGCTTAGGACTAGCGGAGTACTTC.

The CDR3 nucleotides read TGTGCCAGCAGCTTGAATCTAGGAAGTACCAATGAAAAACTGTTTTTT. Encoded protein: CASSLNLGSTNEKLFF. The chain employs TRBV5-6 and TRBJ1-4; D is undetermined. V was shortened by 1 base and J by 5 bases, with 15 bases between the two germline ends. CDR1 is SGHDT and CDR2 is YYEEEE in the germline V gene. This CDR3 has 16 residues. The whole variable domain, filled in from reference TRBV5-6 and TRBJ1-4, reads DAGVTQSPTHLIKTRGQQVTLRCSPKSGHDTVSWYQQALGQGPQFIFQYYEEEERQRGNFPDRFSGHQFPNYSSELNVNALLLGDSALYLCASSLNLGSTNEKLFFGSGTQLSVL.

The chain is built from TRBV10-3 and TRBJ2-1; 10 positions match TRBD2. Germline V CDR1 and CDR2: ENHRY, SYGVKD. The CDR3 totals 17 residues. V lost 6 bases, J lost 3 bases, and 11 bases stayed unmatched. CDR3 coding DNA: TGTGCCATCAGGCCCTCTAGCGGGAGCATTGGCTACAATGAGCAGTTCTTC. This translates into CAIRPSSGSIGYNEQFF.

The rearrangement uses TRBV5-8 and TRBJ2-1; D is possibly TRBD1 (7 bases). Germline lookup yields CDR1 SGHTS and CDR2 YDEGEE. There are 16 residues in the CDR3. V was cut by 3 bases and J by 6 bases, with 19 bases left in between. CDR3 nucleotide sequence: TGTGCCAGCAGCTATCTGGCGGGACAGTCCATCAATGAGCAGTTCTTC. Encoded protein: CASSYLAGQSINEQFF.

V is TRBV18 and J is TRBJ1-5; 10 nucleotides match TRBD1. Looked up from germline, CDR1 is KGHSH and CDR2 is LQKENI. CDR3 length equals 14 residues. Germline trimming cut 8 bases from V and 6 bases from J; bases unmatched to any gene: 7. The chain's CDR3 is CASAGTGEIQPQHF. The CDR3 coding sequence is TGTGCCAGCGCCGGGACAGGGGAGATTCAGCCCCAGCATTTT.

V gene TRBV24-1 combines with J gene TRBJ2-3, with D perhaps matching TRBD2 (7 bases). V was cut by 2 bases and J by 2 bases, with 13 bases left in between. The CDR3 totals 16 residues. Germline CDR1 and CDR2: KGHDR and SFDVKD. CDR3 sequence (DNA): TGTGCCACCAGTGATTATGGCGGGGGCTCCACAGATACGCAGTATTTT. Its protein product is CATSDYGGGSTDTQYF.

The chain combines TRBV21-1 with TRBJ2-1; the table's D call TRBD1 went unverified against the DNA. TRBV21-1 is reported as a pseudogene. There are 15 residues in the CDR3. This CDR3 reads CASSKGPGAYNEQFF. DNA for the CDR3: TGTGCCAGCAGCAAAGGCCCAGGGGCCTACAATGAGCAGTTCTTC.

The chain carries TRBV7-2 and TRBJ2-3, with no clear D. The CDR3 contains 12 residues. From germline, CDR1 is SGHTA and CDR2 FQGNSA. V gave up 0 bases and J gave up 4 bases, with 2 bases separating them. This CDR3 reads CASSLAADTQYF. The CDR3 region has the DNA TGTGCCAGCAGCTTAGCCGCAGATACGCAGTATTTT. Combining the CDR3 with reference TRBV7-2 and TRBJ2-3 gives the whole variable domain GAGVSQSPSNKVTEKGKDVELRCDPISGHTALYWYRQSLGQGLEFLIYFQGNSAPDKSGLPSDRFSAERTGGSVSTLTIQRTQQEDSAVYLCASSLAADTQYFGPGTRLTVL.

CDR3 residues: CASSSSGVTGELFF. CDR3 nucleotides: TGTGCCAGCAGCTCTTCAGGGGTCACCGGGGAGCTGTTTTTT. The chain carries TRBV7-2 and TRBJ2-2, with D maybe TRBD1 (6 bases). Germline V gene lookup returns CDR1 SGHTA and CDR2 FQGNSA. V was trimmed by 4 bases and J by 4 bases, leaving 10 bases between them. The CDR3 extends over 14 amino acids.

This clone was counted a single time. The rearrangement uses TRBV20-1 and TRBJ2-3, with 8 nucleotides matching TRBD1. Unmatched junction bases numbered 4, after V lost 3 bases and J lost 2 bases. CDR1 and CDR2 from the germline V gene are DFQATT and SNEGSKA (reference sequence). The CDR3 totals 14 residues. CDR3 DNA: TGCAGTGCTAGTGGGGACAGGTCCACAGATACGCAGTATTTT. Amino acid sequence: CSASGDRSTDTQYF.

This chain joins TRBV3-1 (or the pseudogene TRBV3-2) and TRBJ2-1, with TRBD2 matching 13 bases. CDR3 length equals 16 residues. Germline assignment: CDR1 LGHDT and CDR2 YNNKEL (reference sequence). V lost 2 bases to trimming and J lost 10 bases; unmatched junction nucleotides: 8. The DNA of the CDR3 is TGTGCCAGCAGCCAACCCGGACTAGCGGGAGATCAAGAGCAGTTCTTC. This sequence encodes CASSQPGLAGDQEQFF.

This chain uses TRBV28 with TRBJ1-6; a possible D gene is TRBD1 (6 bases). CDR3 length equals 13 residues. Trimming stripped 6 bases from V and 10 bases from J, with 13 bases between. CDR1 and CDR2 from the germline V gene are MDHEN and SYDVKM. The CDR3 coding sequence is TGTGCCAGCAGGCTAAGACAGGTCTCACCCCTCCACTTT. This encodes CASRLRQVSPLHF.